The T cell receptor (beta chain) under discussion was sequenced for a study of cytomegalovirus exposure and HLA in healthy donors. Remarks on this clone: Its antigen remains unknown. Germline and junction disagree at one end, which may indicate a read error.

This CDR3 comprises 14 residues. Germline V gene sequence: CDR1 SNHLY, CDR2 FYNNEI. Findings and limits, study-wide: According to the study, roughly 160 TCR beta chains were cytomegalovirus-associated. V- and J-gene trimming of TCR beta was linked (in a later analysis) to a missense DCLRE1C variant. TRBV6-2, TRBV6-3 and other indistinguishable V segments were excluded.

It was with 60 Vbeta and 13 Jbeta primers that the PCR ran. As handled by the study authors: As a later analysis found, there were approximately 80 million unique TCR beta chains, of which roughly 11 million were shared. The data were produced by immunoSEQ multiplex PCR, yet TCRdb's version contains in-frame clones alone and is incomplete. D and trimming come from the DNA, and the V and J calls and clone size come from that table. The data hold 170,000 or so clones, with approximately 79% observed a single time. The V gene is TRBV2, the J gene TRBJ2-3; D not resolved. The sequencing sample was made of PBMCs. The TCR was taken from a woman in her 40s in good health and CMV-seronegative. The CDR3 nucleotides are TGTACCAGCAAAAAGTGGCCCATCACAGATACGCAGTATTTT. Amino acid sequence: CTSKKWPITDTQYF.